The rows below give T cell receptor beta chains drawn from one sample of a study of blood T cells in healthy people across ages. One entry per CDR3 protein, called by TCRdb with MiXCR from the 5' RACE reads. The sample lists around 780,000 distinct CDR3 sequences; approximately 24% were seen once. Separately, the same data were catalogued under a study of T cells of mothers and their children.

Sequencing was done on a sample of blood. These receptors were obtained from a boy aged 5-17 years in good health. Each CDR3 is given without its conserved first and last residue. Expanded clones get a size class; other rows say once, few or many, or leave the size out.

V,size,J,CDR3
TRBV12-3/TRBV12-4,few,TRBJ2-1,ASSLFNSEGYEQF
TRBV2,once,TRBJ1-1,ASKGGRHTEAF
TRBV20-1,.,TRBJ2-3,SAGASGGPALDTQY
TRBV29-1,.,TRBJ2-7,SVEGRGTAYEQY
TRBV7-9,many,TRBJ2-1,ASSPPSGGINEQF
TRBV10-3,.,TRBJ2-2,AISGGQGGGELF
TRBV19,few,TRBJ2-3,ASNPRRQVGTDTQY
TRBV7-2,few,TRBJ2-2,ASSSQAGGELF
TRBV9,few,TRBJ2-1,ASSVAGRGLASGEQF
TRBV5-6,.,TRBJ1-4,ASSFRWARENEKLF
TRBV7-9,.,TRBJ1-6,ASSLGTRGDSPLH
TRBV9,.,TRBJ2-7,ASSVEQGMGEQY
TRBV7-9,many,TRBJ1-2,ASSLEQGAFGYT
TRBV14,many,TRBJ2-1,ASSPRIAGIYNEQF
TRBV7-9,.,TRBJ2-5,ASSFNGQGRETQY
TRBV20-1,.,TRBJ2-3,SARRGTSVTDTQY
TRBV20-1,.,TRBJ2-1,SAPLAGVGNEQF
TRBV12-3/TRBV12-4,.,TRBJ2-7,ASRGTDAYEQY
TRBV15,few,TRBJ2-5,ATSRDRATAQETQY
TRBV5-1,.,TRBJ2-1,ASSTEGSGEQF
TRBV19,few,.,ASSIVGASSYEQY
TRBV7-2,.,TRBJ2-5,ASSSPTGPRETQY
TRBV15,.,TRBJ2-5,ATSRVGQGPQETQY
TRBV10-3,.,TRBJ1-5,AILGGDSSNQPQH
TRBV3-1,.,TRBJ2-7,ASSHGGGQNEQY
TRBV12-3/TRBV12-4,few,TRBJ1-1,ASTDLGVMNTEAF
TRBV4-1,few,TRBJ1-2,ASSQFGKGGIYGYT
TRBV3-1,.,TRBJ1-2,ASSQGPFTYGYT